These 11 T cell receptor beta chains share one sample of origin, sequenced in a study of cytomegalovirus exposure and HLA in healthy donors. Using immunoSEQ multiplex PCR, the repertoire was profiled, and TCRdb retains in-frame clones only, with some absent. The sample includes 160,000 or so clones, just under 90% seen only once; the top ten take roughly 1.3%. Sample: PBMCs. These receptors were obtained from a woman in her 30s in good health and CMV-seronegative.

CDR3 nucleotide sequence: TGTGCCAGCAACAGACAGGGGGCAGATGAAAAACTGTTTTTT. Translating it yields CASNRQGADEKLFF. The chain joins TRBV6-1 to TRBJ1-4; 10 bases are a match to TRBD1. In germline, CDR1 is MNHNS, CDR2 SASEGT. Trimming at V came to 7 bases and at J to 6 bases, leaving 5 bases not matched to a gene. CDR3 length: 14 amino acids.

The chain joins TRBV6-5 to TRBJ2-5; D is undetermined. The length of the CDR3 is 15 residues. The germline V gene encodes CDR1 MNHEY and CDR2 SVGAGI. V was trimmed by 2 bases and J by 5 bases, leaving 15 bases between them. The chain's CDR3 is CASSYDPGFGETQYF. The DNA of the CDR3 is TGTGCCAGCAGTTACGATCCGGGTTTTGGGGAGACCCAGTACTTC.

The V and J genes are TRBV11-2 and TRBJ2-2, with TRBD1 identical over 11 bases. Unmatched junction bases numbered 6, after V lost 5 bases and J lost 7 bases. Per the germline V gene, CDR1 is SGHAT and CDR2 is FQNNGV. The CDR3 has 15 residues. The CDR3 here is CASSHGQGALGELFF. CDR3 DNA: TGTGCCAGCAGCCATGGACAGGGGGCGCTCGGGGAGCTGTTTTTT.

J is TRBJ2-2 and V is TRBV10-3, with D unclear. V shed 3 bases and J shed 4 bases, with 9 bases lying between them. Per germline, CDR1 ENHRY and CDR2 SYGVKD. The CDR3 sequence is 14 residues long. The CDR3 DNA follows: TGTGCCATCAGTGACCAAACTACCACCGGGGAGCTGTTTTTT. Translating it yields CAISDQTTTGELFF.

The chain uses TRBV5-1 and TRBJ1-1; a possible D gene is TRBD1 (5 bases). Trimming took 1 base from V and 1 from J, leaving 17 bases between them. Germline loops: CDR1 SGHRS, CDR2 YFSETQ. The CDR3 consists of 17 residues. The CDR3 protein is CASSLNRQIGPNTEAFF. The CDR3 DNA reads TGCGCCAGCAGCTTGAATCGACAGATTGGGCCGAACACTGAAGCTTTCTTT.

The V gene is TRBV2, the J gene TRBJ2-5; 7 nucleotides agree with TRBD2. Germline CDR1 reads SNHLY; CDR2 reads FYNNEI. Unmatched junction bases numbered 10, after V lost 4 bases and J lost 5 bases. The CDR3 has 15 amino acids. DNA of the CDR3: TGTGCCAGCAGTGGGGACTACCCGGCCGGGGAGACCCAGTACTTC. This encodes CASSGDYPAGETQYF.

This rearrangement joins TRBV10-2 to TRBJ2-7, with D tentatively TRBD1 (5 bases). This CDR3 comprises 13 residues. Germline V gene data show CDR1 as WSHSY and CDR2 as SAAADI. V was cut by 8 bases and J by 1 base, with 12 bases left in between. This chain's CDR3 is CASRETDSYEQYF. The DNA of the CDR3 is TGCGCCAGCCGAGAGACAGATTCCTACGAGCAGTACTTC.

This clone was recorded a few times. The chain employs TRBV5-1 and TRBJ1-1, with 8 bases matching TRBD1. CDR3 length: 15 residues. V lost 0 bases to trimming and J lost 1 base; unmatched junction nucleotides: 2. Germline V lookup: CDR1 SGHRS, CDR2 YFSETQ. CDR3 amino acids: CASSLGQGWNTEAFF. The CDR3 nucleotides read TGCGCCAGCAGCTTGGGACAGGGGTGGAACACTGAAGCTTTCTTT.

This sequence joins TRBV12-5 and TRBJ2-5; 7 bases are shared with TRBD1. J gave up 4 bases and V 6 bases, and 5 bases lay outside the gene matches. Germline-derived CDR1 and CDR2 are LGHNT and FRNRAP. This CDR3 region has 13 residues. The CDR3: CASGLTGAETQYF. The CDR3 DNA reads as TGTGCTAGTGGCCTAACAGGGGCAGAGACCCAGTACTTC. Drawing the rest from reference TRBV12-5 and TRBJ2-5, the complete variable domain is DARVTQTPRHKVTEMGQEVTMRCQPILGHNTVFWYRQTMMQGLELLAYFRNRAPLDDSGMPKDRFSAEMPDATLATLKIQPSEPRDSAVYFCASGLTGAETQYFGPGTRLLVL.

This chain joins TRBV11-3 and TRBJ2-3, with 14 bases that match TRBD2. The CDR3 has 18 residues. Germline CDR1 SGHNT, CDR2 YENEEA. V was clipped by 5 bases and J by 0 bases; unmatched bases: 7. CDR3 loop: CASSTGTSGGVSTDTQYF. The CDR3 bases are TGTGCCAGCAGCACCGGGACTAGCGGGGGAGTAAGCACAGATACGCAGTATTTT.

This chain joins TRBV6-6 and TRBJ2-5; the match to TRBD1 covers 7 bases. The CDR3 spans 13 residues. V shed 7 bases and J 0 bases; nucleotides not matched to a gene: 2. CDR1 MNHNY and CDR2 SVGAGI come from the germline V gene (reference sequence). CDR3 in DNA: TGTGCCAGCACCGGGACAGACCAAGAGACCCAGTACTTC. Translation: CASTGTDQETQYF.